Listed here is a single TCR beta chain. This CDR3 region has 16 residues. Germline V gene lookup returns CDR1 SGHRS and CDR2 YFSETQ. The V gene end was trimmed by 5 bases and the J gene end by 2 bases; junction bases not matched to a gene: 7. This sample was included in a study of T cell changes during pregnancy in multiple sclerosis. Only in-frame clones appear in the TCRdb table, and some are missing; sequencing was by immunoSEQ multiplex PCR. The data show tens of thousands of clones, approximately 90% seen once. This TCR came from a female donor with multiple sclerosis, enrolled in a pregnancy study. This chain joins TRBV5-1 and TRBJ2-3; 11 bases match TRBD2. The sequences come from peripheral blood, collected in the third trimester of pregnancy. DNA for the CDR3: TGCGCCAGCAGGGTTCCGACTAGCGGGATCACAGATACGCAGTATTTT. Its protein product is CASRVPTSGITDTQYF. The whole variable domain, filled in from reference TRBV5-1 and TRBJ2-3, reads KAGVTQTPRYLIKTRGQQVTLSCSPISGHRSVSWYQQTPGQGLQFLFEYFSETQRNKGNFPGRFSGRQFSNSRSEMNVSTLELGDSALYLCASRVPTSGITDTQYFGPGTRLTVL.